This is a list of T cell receptor beta chains from one sample in a study of regulatory T cells in long-lasting Graves disease. Using its own MiXCR run on the multiplex PCR reads, TCRdb lists one record per CDR3 protein. This table holds 400,000 or so distinct CDR3 sequences, about a fifth found once. The sequenced sample was peripheral blood mononuclear cells (PBMCs), obtained when the disease was refractory, from a patient treated with antithyroid drugs. These receptors all stem from a female donor with Graves disease. CDR3s include the opening cysteine and the closing phenylalanine or tryptophan. Not every row has a clone size; where given, it reads once, few, many or a size class.

J: TRBJ2-7
V: TRBV11-2
size: many
CDR3: CASSNGQSSYEQYF

J: TRBJ2-1
V: TRBV28
size: few
CDR3: CASSLWGRQGLARYNEQFF

J: TRBJ2-5
V: TRBV6-2/TRBV6-3
size: NA
CDR3: CASALIAGGKGRETQYF

J: TRBJ2-7
V: TRBV28
size: NA
CDR3: CASSLRGQVYEQYF

J: TRBJ2-7
V: TRBV10-3
size: NA
CDR3: CATRGNGYEQYF

J: TRBJ1-5
V: TRBV12-3/TRBV12-4
size: many
CDR3: CASSFGQWGNQPQHF

J: TRBJ1-1
V: TRBV6-1
size: many
CDR3: CASSRGQNTEAFF

J: TRBJ1-2
V: TRBV7-2
size: many
CDR3: CASSRSNLGNYGYTF

J: TRBJ2-7
V: TRBV5-1
size: few
CDR3: CASSLATDRPYEQYF

J: TRBJ1-1
V: TRBV20-1
size: NA
CDR3: CSAKNMNTEAFF

J: TRBJ1-5
V: TRBV6-2/TRBV6-3
size: many
CDR3: CASTYSGAGQPQHF

J: TRBJ1-5
V: TRBV19
size: once
CDR3: CASSMLQGRIRNQPQHF

J: TRBJ2-3
V: TRBV11-2
size: NA
CDR3: CASSRPQGGPDTQYF

J: TRBJ2-6
V: TRBV5-1
size: NA
CDR3: CASSLGQTGANVLTF

J: TRBJ2-2
V: TRBV6-2/TRBV6-3
size: many
CDR3: CASSYGLTGGHTGELFF

J: TRBJ2-2
V: TRBV11-2
size: many
CDR3: CASSLAGGPNGELFF

J: TRBJ1-1
V: TRBV28
size: many
CDR3: CASSPARRVTEAFF

J: TRBJ1-2
V: TRBV28
size: many
CDR3: CASSSQGAFYGYTF

J: TRBJ2-2
V: TRBV25-1
size: NA
CDR3: CASNGAGGLAGELFF

J: TRBJ1-1
V: TRBV15
size: NA
CDR3: CATSRDVGTEAFF

J: TRBJ2-5
V: TRBV4-1
size: many
CDR3: CASSQGGGRSYQETQYF

J: TRBJ1-5
V: TRBV2
size: many
CDR3: CASSSVISNQPQHF

J: TRBJ2-5
V: TRBV29-1
size: many
CDR3: CSVGKGWGETQYF

J: TRBJ1-1
V: TRBV3-1
size: many
CDR3: CASRPTKAGQGQTEAFF

J: TRBJ1-1
V: TRBV6-1
size: many
CDR3: CASSTNPFKYTMNTEAFF

J: TRBJ2-7
V: TRBV4-1
size: NA
CDR3: CASSQTTGYTDEQYF

J: TRBJ2-7
V: TRBV6-1
size: many
CDR3: CASSEMWDILYEQYF

J: TRBJ2-1
V: TRBV5-1
size: NA
CDR3: CASSLGGQGPYNEQFF

J: TRBJ2-7
V: TRBV19
size: few
CDR3: CASSPGPTTYEQYF

J: TRBJ2-7
V: TRBV6-2/TRBV6-3
size: few
CDR3: CASSFLTVPNEQYF

J: TRBJ1-2
V: TRBV28
size: NA
CDR3: CASSQGQANYGYTF

J: TRBJ2-7
V: TRBV12-3/TRBV12-4
size: many
CDR3: CASSLNRVGAYEQYF

J: TRBJ2-3
V: TRBV19
size: NA
CDR3: CASSDLGGQGYTDTQYF

J: TRBJ2-4
V: TRBV11-2
size: many
CDR3: CASSLDLSIQYF

J: TRBJ2-7
V: TRBV28
size: NA
CDR3: CASSPRLAQTYEQYF

J: TRBJ2-7
V: TRBV28
size: many
CDR3: CASSFSAVHDGTYEQYF

J: TRBJ2-5
V: TRBV11-2
size: many
CDR3: CASSPLAGAQYF

J: TRBJ1-2
V: TRBV19
size: NA
CDR3: CASSIERELRGYTF

J: TRBJ2-7
V: TRBV29-1
size: NA
CDR3: CSVGDRAYEQYF

J: TRBJ2-7
V: TRBV7-9
size: few
CDR3: CASSSFRGESEQYF